This TCR beta chain was recorded in a study of cytomegalovirus exposure and HLA in healthy donors. Primers: 60 Vbeta forward and 13 Jbeta reverse. Data came from immunoSEQ multiplex PCR; TCRdb stores just in-frame clones and leaves some out. This sample has some 150,000 clones, with 75% to 85% found just once. This CDR3 comprises 16 residues. V lost 2 bases, J lost 5 bases, and 17 bases lay in between. The sequence came from a male donor in good health and CMV-seronegative. The chain links TRBV5-3 to TRBJ2-1, with a possible D match to TRBD1 (5 bases). TRBV5-3 is reported as an ORF; its role is uncertain. Sequencing was performed on PBMCs. The CDR3 sequence: CARSFREIEFDNEQFF. As DNA, the CDR3 is TGTGCCAGAAGCTTCAGGGAAATTGAGTTCGACAATGAGCAGTTCTTC.